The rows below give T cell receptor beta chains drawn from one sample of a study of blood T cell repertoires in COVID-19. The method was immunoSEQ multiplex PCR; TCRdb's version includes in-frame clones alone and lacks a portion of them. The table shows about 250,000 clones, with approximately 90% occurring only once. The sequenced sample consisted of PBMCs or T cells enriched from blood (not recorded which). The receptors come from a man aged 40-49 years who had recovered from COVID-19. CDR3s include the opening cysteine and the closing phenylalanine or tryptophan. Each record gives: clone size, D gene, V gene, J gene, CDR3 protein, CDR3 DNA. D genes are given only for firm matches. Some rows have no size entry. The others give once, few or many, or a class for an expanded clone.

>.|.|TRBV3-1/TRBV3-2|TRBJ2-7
CASSHGGSSYEQYF
TGTGCCAGCAGCCATGGCGGTAGCTCCTACGAGCAGTACTTC
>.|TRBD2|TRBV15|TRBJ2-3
CATSIGGAIRTDTQYF
TGTGCCACCAGTATCGGGGGGGCCATTCGCACAGATACGCAGTATTTT
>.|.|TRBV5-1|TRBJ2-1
CASSLEGDEQFF
TGCGCCAGCAGCTTGGAGGGGGATGAGCAGTTCTTC
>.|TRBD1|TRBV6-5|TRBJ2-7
CASSSPGQGNEQYF
TGTGCCAGCAGTTCACCGGGACAGGGGAACGAGCAGTACTTC
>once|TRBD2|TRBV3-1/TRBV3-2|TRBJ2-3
CASSRLASTDTQYF
TGTGCCAGCAGTCGACTAGCTAGCACAGATACGCAGTATTTT
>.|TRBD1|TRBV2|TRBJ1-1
CASSVTGGDTEAFF
TGTGCCAGCAGTGTAACAGGGGGGGACACTGAAGCTTTCTTT
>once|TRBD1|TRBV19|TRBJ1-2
CASSIEGGRNYGYTF
TGTGCCAGTAGTATAGAAGGGGGCCGCAACTATGGCTACACCTTC
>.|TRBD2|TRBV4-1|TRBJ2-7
CASSLRLAGGRNEQYF
TGCGCCAGCAGCCTCCGACTAGCGGGGGGGCGGAACGAGCAGTACTTC
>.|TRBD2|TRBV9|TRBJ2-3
CASNVGAGGPSTDTQYF
TGTGCCAGCAACGTAGGAGCGGGGGGTCCTAGCACAGATACGCAGTATTTT
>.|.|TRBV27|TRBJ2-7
CASSSGSIYEQYF
TGTGCCAGCAGTTCGGGGTCCATCTACGAGCAGTACTTC
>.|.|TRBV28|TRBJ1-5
CASAKIPGERGNQPQHF
TGTGCCTCTGCAAAGATCCCGGGGGAAAGGGGCAATCAGCCCCAGCATTTT
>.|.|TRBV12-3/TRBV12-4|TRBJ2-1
CASILTGGSEQFF
TGTGCCAGCATTCTGACGGGGGGCAGTGAGCAGTTCTTC
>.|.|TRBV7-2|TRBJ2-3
CASSPGTYTDTQYF
TGTGCCAGCAGCCCAGGGACTTACACAGATACGCAGTATTTT
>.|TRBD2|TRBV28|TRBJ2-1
CASSRPSGTRLDEQFF
TGTGCCAGCAGTAGGCCTTCCGGGACTAGGTTGGATGAGCAGTTCTTC
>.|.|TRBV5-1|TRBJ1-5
CASSLGQFDQPQHF
TGCGCCAGCAGCTTGGGGCAGTTCGATCAGCCCCAGCATTTT
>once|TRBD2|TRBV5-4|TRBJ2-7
CASSRGLAGSSYEQYF
TGTGCCAGCAGCCGGGGACTAGCGGGATCCTCCTACGAGCAGTACTTC
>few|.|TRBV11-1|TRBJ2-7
CASSLGHLYEQYF
TGTGCCAGCAGCCTAGGACATCTCTACGAGCAGTACTTC
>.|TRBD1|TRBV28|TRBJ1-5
CASSPGTGNQPQHF
TGTGCCAGCAGTCCTGGGACAGGCAATCAGCCCCAGCATTTT
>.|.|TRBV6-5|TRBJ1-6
CASCPQYNSPLHF
TGTGCCAGCTGTCCACAGTATAATTCACCCCTCCACTTT
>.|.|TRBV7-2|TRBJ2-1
CASSLVAVSWTYNEQFF
TGTGCCAGCAGCTTAGTAGCGGTCTCCTGGACATACAATGAGCAGTTCTTC
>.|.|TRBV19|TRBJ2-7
CASSLTGPYEQYF
TGTGCCAGTAGTTTAACAGGGCCCTACGAGCAGTACTTC
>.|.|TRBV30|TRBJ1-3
CASDLTDNSGNTIYF
TGTGCCTCGGACCTGACAGATAACTCTGGAAACACCATATATTTT
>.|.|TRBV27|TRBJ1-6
CASSLGHRGISSPLHF
TGTGCCAGCAGTTTGGGACACCGGGGAATAAGTTCACCCCTCCACTTT
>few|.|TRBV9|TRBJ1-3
CASSGFAGGSGNTIYF
TGTGCCAGCAGCGGATTTGCGGGGGGGAGTGGAAACACCATATATTTT
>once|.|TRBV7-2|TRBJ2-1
CASSSLAFSYNEQFF
TGTGCCAGCAGCTCCCTAGCGTTCTCCTACAATGAGCAGTTCTTC
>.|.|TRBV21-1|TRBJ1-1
CASGTGKAEAFF
TGTGCCAGCGGGACAGGGAAGGCTGAAGCTTTCTTT
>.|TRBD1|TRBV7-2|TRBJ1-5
CASSPQGNGPQHF
TGTGCCAGCAGCCCACAGGGGAACGGGCCCCAGCATTTT
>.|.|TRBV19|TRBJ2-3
CASKVRGADTQYF
TGTGCCAGTAAAGTCAGGGGCGCAGATACGCAGTATTTT
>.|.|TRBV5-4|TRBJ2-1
CASSLGGTTSSYNEQFF
TGTGCCAGCAGCTTGGGAGGCACAACGAGCTCCTACAATGAGCAGTTCTTC
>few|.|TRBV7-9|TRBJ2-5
CASSSRVVGETQYF
TGTGCCAGCAGCAGCAGGGTTGTGGGAGAGACCCAGTACTTC
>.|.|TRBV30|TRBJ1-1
CAWSVQGNTEAFF
TGTGCCTGGAGTGTGCAGGGTAACACTGAAGCTTTCTTT
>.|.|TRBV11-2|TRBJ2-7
CASSLNTGHLYEQYF
TGTGCCAGCAGCTTGAACACAGGGCACCTCTACGAGCAGTACTTC
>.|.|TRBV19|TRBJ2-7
CASSISMAGAGYEQYF
TGTGCCAGTAGTATCTCTATGGCAGGGGCCGGATACGAGCAGTACTTC